A selection of T cell receptor beta chains follows, all from one sample in a study of Ad26.COV2.S vaccination and SARS-CoV-2 variants. The repertoire was sequenced with immunoSEQ multiplex PCR; TCRdb's copy has only in-frame clones and lacks some. The sample holds roughly 700,000 clones, roughly nine tenths seen once. Sample: peripheral blood, taken in a trial of Ad26.COV2.S vaccine versus placebo. These TCRs come from a person between 18 and 60 years old who received the Ad26.COV2.S COVID-19 vaccine or a placebo. CDR3s include the opening cysteine and the closing phenylalanine or tryptophan. The D gene is left open where the match is weak. Size values are once, few and many counts, or a class for expanded clones, and some rows have none.

CASSDGNQETQYF TGCGCCAGCAGTGACGGGAACCAAGAGACCCAGTACTTC TRBV10-1 once - TRBJ2-5
CASSEPSGGQETQYF TGTGCCAGCAGTGAGCCTAGCGGGGGCCAAGAGACCCAGTACTTC TRBV25-1 - TRBD2 TRBJ2-5
CASSLTSGGPGETQYF TGTGCCAGCAGCTTAACTAGCGGGGGGCCAGGGGAGACCCAGTACTTC TRBV7-2 - TRBD2 TRBJ2-5
CASVRDRGLGQPQHF TGTGCCAGTGTAAGGGACAGGGGGCTGGGTCAGCCCCAGCATTTT TRBV6-5 - TRBD1 TRBJ1-5
CATSRDIIAGGPYEQYF TGTGCCACCAGCAGAGATATAATAGCGGGAGGCCCCTACGAGCAGTACTTC TRBV15 - TRBD2 TRBJ2-7
CASSQSGVSKTQYF TGCGCCAGCAGTCAATCGGGGGTATCGAAGACCCAGTACTTC TRBV23-1 - - TRBJ2-5
CASSTGPTAGNTIYF TGTGCCAGCAGCACCGGGCCTACGGCTGGAAACACCATATATTTT TRBV7-9 once - TRBJ1-3
CASSLAGRESDTQYF TGCGCCAGCAGCTTGGCCGGGCGGGAGTCAGATACGCAGTATTTT TRBV5-1 - TRBD2 TRBJ2-3
CASSLLDSGANVLTF TGTGCCAGCTCACTCCTGGACTCTGGGGCCAACGTCCTGACTTTC TRBV18 - - TRBJ2-6
CASSLTSGNTDTQYF TGTGCCAGCAGTCTGACTAGCGGGAACACAGATACGCAGTATTTT TRBV7-2 - TRBD2 TRBJ2-3
CATSRGLGLYEQYF TGTGCCACCAGCAGAGGGCTAGGTCTATACGAGCAGTACTTC TRBV15 few - TRBJ2-7
CAWSASGVRQPQHF TGTGCCTGGAGTGCCTCAGGGGTTCGTCAGCCCCAGCATTTT TRBV30 - - TRBJ1-5
CAWAGTDHYEQYF TGTGCCTGGGCCGGGACAGATCATTACGAGCAGTACTTC TRBV30 - TRBD1 TRBJ2-7
CASSSPPDTEAFF TGTGCCAGCAGTTCCCCCCCTGACACTGAAGCTTTCTTT TRBV6-5 - - TRBJ1-1